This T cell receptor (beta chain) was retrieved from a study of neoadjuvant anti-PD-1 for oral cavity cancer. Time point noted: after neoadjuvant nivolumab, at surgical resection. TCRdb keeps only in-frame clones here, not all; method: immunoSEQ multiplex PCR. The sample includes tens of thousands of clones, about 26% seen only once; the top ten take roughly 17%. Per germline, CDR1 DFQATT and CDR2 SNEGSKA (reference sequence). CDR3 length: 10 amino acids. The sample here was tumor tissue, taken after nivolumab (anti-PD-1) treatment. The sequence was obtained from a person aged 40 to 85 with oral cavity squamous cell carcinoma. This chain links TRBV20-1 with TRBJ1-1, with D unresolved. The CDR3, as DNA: TGCAGCTCCTTCCGAGCCGAAGCTTTCTTT. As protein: CSSFRAEAFF.